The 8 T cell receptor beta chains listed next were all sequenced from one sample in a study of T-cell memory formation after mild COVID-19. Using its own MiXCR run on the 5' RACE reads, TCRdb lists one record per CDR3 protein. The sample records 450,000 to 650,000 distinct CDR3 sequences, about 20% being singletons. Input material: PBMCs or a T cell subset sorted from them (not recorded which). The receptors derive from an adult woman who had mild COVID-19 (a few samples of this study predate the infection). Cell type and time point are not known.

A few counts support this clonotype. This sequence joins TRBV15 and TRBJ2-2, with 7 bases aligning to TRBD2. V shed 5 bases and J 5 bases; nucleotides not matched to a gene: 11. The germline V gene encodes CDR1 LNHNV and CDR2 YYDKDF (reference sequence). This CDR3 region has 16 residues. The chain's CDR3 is CATSPLGGWETGELFF. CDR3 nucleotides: TGTGCCACCAGCCCTCTGGGAGGGTGGGAGACCGGGGAGCTGTTTTTT.

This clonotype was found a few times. The CDR3, as DNA: TGCGCCAGCAGCCCAAGGACAGGGAGGCCCGGGGAGCTGTTTTTT. Its protein is CASSPRTGRPGELFF. The chain combines TRBV5-1 with TRBJ2-2, with 8 bases that match TRBD1. The germline V gene encodes CDR1 SGHRS and CDR2 YFSETQ. The V segment lost 4 bases and the J segment 6 bases; nucleotides outside the gene matches: 8. The CDR3 runs to 15 residues.

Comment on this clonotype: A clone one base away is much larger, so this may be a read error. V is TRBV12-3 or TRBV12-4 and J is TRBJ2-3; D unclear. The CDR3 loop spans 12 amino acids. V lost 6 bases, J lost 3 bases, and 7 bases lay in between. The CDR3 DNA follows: TGTGCCAGCAGGCCCGGGACAGATACGCAGTATTTT. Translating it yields CASRPGTDTQYF.

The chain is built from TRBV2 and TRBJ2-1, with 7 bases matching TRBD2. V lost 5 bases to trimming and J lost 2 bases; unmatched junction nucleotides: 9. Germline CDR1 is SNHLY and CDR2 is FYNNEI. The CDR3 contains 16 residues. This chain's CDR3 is CASSYYLADPYNEQFF. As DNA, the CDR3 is TGTGCCAGCAGTTACTACCTAGCGGACCCCTACAATGAGCAGTTCTTC.

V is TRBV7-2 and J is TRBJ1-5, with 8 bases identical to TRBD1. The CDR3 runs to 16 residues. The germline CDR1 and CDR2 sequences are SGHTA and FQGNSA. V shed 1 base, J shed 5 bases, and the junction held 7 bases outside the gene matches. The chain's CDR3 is CASSLGSGGGYQPQHF. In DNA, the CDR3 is TGTGCCAGCAGCTTAGGATCAGGGGGCGGTTATCAGCCCCAGCATTTT.

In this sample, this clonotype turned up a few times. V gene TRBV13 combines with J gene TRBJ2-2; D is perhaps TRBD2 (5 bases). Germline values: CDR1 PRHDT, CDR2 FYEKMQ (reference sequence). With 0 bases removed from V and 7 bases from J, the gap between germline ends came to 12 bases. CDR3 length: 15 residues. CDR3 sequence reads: CASSLGRRRVGELFF. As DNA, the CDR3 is TGTGCCAGCAGCTTAGGCAGGAGGCGTGTCGGGGAGCTGTTTTTT.

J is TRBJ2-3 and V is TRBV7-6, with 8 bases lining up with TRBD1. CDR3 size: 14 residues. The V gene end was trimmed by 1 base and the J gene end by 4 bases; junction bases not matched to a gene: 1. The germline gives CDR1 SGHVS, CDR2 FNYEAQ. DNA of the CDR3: TGTGCCAGCAGCTTAGGGACAGGGTCAGATACGCAGTATTTT. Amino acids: CASSLGTGSDTQYF.

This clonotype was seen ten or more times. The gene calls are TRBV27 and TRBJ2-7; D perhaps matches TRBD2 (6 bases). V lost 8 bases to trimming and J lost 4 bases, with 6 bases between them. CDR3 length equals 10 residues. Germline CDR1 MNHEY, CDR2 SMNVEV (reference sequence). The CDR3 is CASGRYEQYF. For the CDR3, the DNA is TGTGCCAGCGGGAGGTACGAGCAGTACTTC.